Presented here are 27 T cell receptor beta chains from one specimen sequenced in a study of blood T cell repertoires in COVID-19. Clones were read by immunoSEQ multiplex PCR, and TCRdb kept only the in-frame ones, dropping some. The data contain approximately 250,000 clones, 88% of them singletons. Sample: PBMCs or T cells enriched from blood (not recorded which). The receptors derive from a woman in her 40s who had been exposed to COVID-19.

This rearrangement joins TRBV10-3 to TRBJ2-7, with TRBD1 matching over 7 bases. Germline V gene sequence: CDR1 ENHRY, CDR2 SYGVKD. With 5 bases clipped from V and 1 base from J, the junction kept 5 bases outside the gene matches. This CDR3 comprises 14 residues. The DNA of the CDR3 is TGTGCCATCAGTAGACAGGGTAGGTCCTACGAGCAGTACGTC. Its translation: CAISRQGRSYEQYV.

The chain uses TRBV7-2 and TRBJ1-4; D is perhaps TRBD1 (6 bases). CDR3 length equals 15 residues. Trimming took 5 bases from V and 0 from J, leaving 10 bases between them. Per the germline V gene, CDR1 is SGHTA and CDR2 is FQGNSA. CDR3 region: CASSTQGTTNEKLFF. For the CDR3, the DNA is TGTGCCAGCAGCACCCAGGGGACAACTAATGAAAAACTGTTTTTT.

V and J are TRBV19 and TRBJ2-1; 7 nucleotides agree with TRBD2. Germline values: CDR1 LNHDA, CDR2 SQIVND (reference sequence). J gave up 13 bases and V 5 bases, and 14 bases lay outside the gene matches. The CDR3 totals 14 residues. The CDR3 sequence is CASSWASGTMSQFF. The CDR3 coding sequence is TGTGCCAGTAGTTGGGCTAGCGGTACAATGAGTCAGTTCTTC.

The rearrangement links TRBV4-3 to TRBJ1-2; the D gene is possibly TRBD1 (6 bases). The CDR3 has 13 residues. Looked up from germline, CDR1 is LGHNA and CDR2 is YSLEER. Trimming cost V 4 bases and J 8 bases, with 14 bases left between them. The CDR3 region is CASSRQGFEGYTF. CDR3 coding DNA: TGCGCCAGCAGCCGGCAGGGGTTTGAGGGCTACACCTTC.

The V gene is TRBV6-5, the J gene TRBJ2-7; tentative D call: TRBD1 (5 bases). V was cut by 0 bases and J by 2 bases, with 8 bases left in between. There are 14 residues in the CDR3. The V gene's germline CDR1 is MNHEY and CDR2 SVGAGI. CDR3 in amino acids: CASSYSTETYEQYF. The CDR3 nucleotides are TGTGCCAGCAGTTACTCGACAGAGACCTACGAGCAGTACTTC.

This clone was counted once. This chain connects TRBV6-9 to TRBJ2-2, with 9 nucleotides matching TRBD1. The CDR3 is made up of 18 amino acids. In germline, CDR1 is MNHGY, CDR2 SVAAGI. V lost 1 base, J lost 4 bases, and 10 bases stayed unmatched. As DNA, the CDR3 is TGTGCCAGCAGTTATTTCCCGCCGGGACAGGGATCCACCGGGGAGCTGTTTTTT. Amino acid sequence: CASSYFPPGQGSTGELFF.

V gene TRBV4-3 combines with J gene TRBJ1-5; a possible D gene is TRBD1 (5 bases). V lost 5 bases to trimming and J lost 3 bases, with 11 bases between them. Per germline, CDR1 LGHNA and CDR2 YSLEER. The CDR3 is 14 residues long. The CDR3 region has the DNA TGCGCCAGCAGCTTAACAGGCTCCAATCAGCCCCAGCATTTT. The encoded protein is CASSLTGSNQPQHF.

V gene TRBV6-2 or TRBV6-3 combines with J gene TRBJ1-2; no reliable D call. The germline V gene encodes CDR1 MNHEY and CDR2 SVGEGT. Trimming pared 5 bases from V and 0 bases from J, leaving 10 bases between. There are 14 residues in the CDR3. CDR3 bases: TGTGCCAGCAGTCTCAGCAGGACTAACTATGGCTACACCTTC. Residues: CASSLSRTNYGYTF.

This clone was seen a single time. The chain uses TRBV27 and TRBJ2-2; tentatively, D is TRBD1 (6 bases). Germline CDR1 MNHEY, CDR2 SMNVEV (reference sequence). CDR3 length: 13 residues. V was clipped by 3 bases and J by 8 bases, with 10 bases between them. The CDR3 spells CASSFGGGGELFF. Here the CDR3 DNA reads TGTGCCAGCAGTTTTGGGGGCGGAGGGGAGCTGTTTTTT.

The gene calls are TRBV27 and TRBJ2-7; 8 positions agree with TRBD1. The CDR3 has 17 residues. V gave up 8 bases and J gave up 2 bases; unmatched junction bases: 17. From germline, CDR1 is MNHEY and CDR2 SMNVEV (reference sequence). The chain's CDR3 is CASQTTRVTGAPYEQYF. For the CDR3, the DNA is TGTGCCAGCCAAACGACGAGGGTGACAGGGGCTCCCTACGAGCAGTACTTC.

This clone was counted once. The rearrangement uses TRBV18 and TRBJ1-2; D is uncertain. The V and J ends lost 3 bases and 0 bases respectively, with 14 bases between them. The length of the CDR3 is 16 residues. Germline assignment: CDR1 KGHSH and CDR2 LQKENI. In DNA, the CDR3 is TGTGCCAGCTCACCTTTCCCCGATACTACTAACTATGGCTACACCTTC. It is translated as CASSPFPDTTNYGYTF.

The rearrangement links TRBV25-1 to TRBJ1-1; the D gene is possibly TRBD1 (6 bases). Germline values: CDR1 MGHDK, CDR2 SYGVNS. There are 14 residues in the CDR3. V was clipped by 2 bases and J by 4 bases, with 11 bases between them. The CDR3: CASSEGGRLTEAFF. CDR3 nucleotide sequence: TGTGCCAGCAGTGAAGGGGGCAGGCTCACTGAAGCTTTCTTT.

The J gene is TRBJ2-3, the V gene TRBV7-3; 12 positions match TRBD2. The CDR3 is 18 amino acids. From germline, CDR1 is SGHTA and CDR2 FQGTGA. J was trimmed by 0 bases and V by 5 bases; bases with no gene match: 9. This chain's CDR3 is CASSPGLAGPVSTDTQYF. DNA for the CDR3: TGTGCCAGCAGCCCAGGACTAGCGGGACCCGTCAGCACAGATACGCAGTATTTT.

About this clone itself: An end of the junction does not agree with germline; a read error may underlie this. The CDR3 is CASSVSGTSLQSEQFF. The CDR3 nucleotides read TGTGCTAGCAGCGTTTCCGGGACTAGCCTCCAAAGCGAGCAGTTCTTC. The V and J genes are TRBV7-7 and TRBJ2-1; 9 nucleotides align to TRBD2. The CDR3 has 16 amino acids. In germline, CDR1 is SSHAT, CDR2 FNYEAQ (reference sequence).

With regard to this clone: One junction end does not reproduce the germline sequence, and a read error may be involved. V is TRBV7-9 and J is TRBJ1-6; D perhaps matches TRBD1 (6 bases). In germline, CDR1 is SEHNR, CDR2 FQNEAQ (reference sequence). The CDR3 has 16 residues. For the CDR3, the DNA is TGTGCCAGCAGATTAGGAGGTGGGGGCTCGAATTCACCCCTCCACTTT. Protein product: CASRLGGGGSNSPLHF.

V is TRBV28 and J is TRBJ2-1; D not certain. CDR1 and CDR2 (germline): MDHEN, SYDVKM. There are 10 residues in the CDR3. Trimming removed 8 bases from V and 8 bases from J, with 7 bases in between. The chain's CDR3 is CASGEDEQFF. CDR3 nucleotides: TGTGCCAGCGGAGAGGATGAGCAGTTCTTC.

The chain recombines TRBV4-3 with TRBJ2-2, with D possibly being TRBD1 (5 bases). V gave up 4 bases and J gave up 7 bases, with 22 bases separating them. Germline values: CDR1 LGHNA, CDR2 YSLEER. This CDR3 has 17 amino acids. Here the CDR3 reads CASSLEIPRASVGELFF. In DNA form, the CDR3 reads TGCGCCAGCAGCCTTGAGATCCCCAGGGCTTCGGTCGGGGAGCTGTTTTTT.

This clone was picked up one time. The CDR3 nucleotides read TGTGCCAGTAGTAGCGTCCGGGGATTCATGAACACTGAAGCTTTCTTT. Its translation: CASSSVRGFMNTEAFF. The chain recombines TRBV19 with TRBJ1-1; D not resolved. This CDR3 contains 16 residues. Germline CDR1 and CDR2: LNHDA and SQIVND (reference sequence). V gave up 4 bases and J gave up 0 bases, with 15 bases separating them.

The V call is TRBV28, the J call TRBJ1-2, with a weak D call TRBD1 (6 bases). V gave up 11 bases and J gave up 4 bases, with 23 bases separating them. Germline V gene sequence: CDR1 MDHEN, CDR2 SYDVKM. The CDR3 runs to 15 residues. The CDR3 nucleotides are TGTGCCGTGCCCGCTTTGGGGGCCACCCTCTATGGCTACACCTTC. This codes for CAVPALGATLYGYTF.

The chain uses TRBV25-1 and TRBJ1-1, with D hard to call. This CDR3 comprises 12 residues. Germline values: CDR1 MGHDK, CDR2 SYGVNS. V shed 3 bases and J shed 13 bases, with 15 bases lying between them. The CDR3 is CASSDAPLKVFF. CDR3 nucleotides: TGTGCCAGCAGTGATGCGCCCCTAAAAGTTTTCTTT.

The chain has TRBV28 and TRBJ1-3; D unclear. Between the trimmed V and J ends, which lost 5 bases and 4 bases, there was a span of 15 bases. CDR1 and CDR2 from the germline V gene are MDHEN and SYDVKM. This CDR3 comprises 15 residues. The CDR3 here is CASSPSGMRGNTIYF. DNA for the CDR3: TGTGCCAGCAGTCCATCCGGTATGCGGGGAAACACCATATATTTT.

V and J are TRBV18 and TRBJ1-6; 7 bases are a match to TRBD1. Germline CDR1 KGHSH, CDR2 LQKENI. V lost 5 bases, J lost 9 bases, and 10 bases stayed unmatched. The CDR3 covers 15 residues. The CDR3 nucleotides read TGTGCCAGCTCAGCGGCGGCGGGACAGACTTCACCCCTCCACTTT. Residues: CASSAAAGQTSPLHF.

This clone has only one observation. The chain carries TRBV28 and TRBJ1-4; D perhaps matches TRBD1 (5 bases). With 3 bases removed from V and 1 base from J, the gap between germline ends came to 6 bases. From germline, CDR1 is MDHEN and CDR2 SYDVKM. This CDR3 spans 14 amino acids. The CDR3 here is CASSLGGTNEKLFF. The CDR3 DNA follows: TGTGCCAGCAGTTTGGGGGGAACTAATGAAAAACTGTTTTTT.

This clone was picked up a small number of times. V and J are TRBV7-8 and TRBJ1-1; TRBD1 might be the D (6 bases). CDR3 length: 15 residues. Germline CDR1 and CDR2: SGHVS and FQNEAQ. Trimming removed 1 base from V and 10 bases from J, with 19 bases in between. CDR3 DNA: TGTGCCAGCAGCTTAGAACTCGGACAGTATGCCGGAGCTTTCTTT. Its translation: CASSLELGQYAGAFF.

This clone was found once. The chain's CDR3 is CASSPRDRYSNQPQHF. CDR3 coding DNA: TGTGCCAGCAGCCCCCGGGACAGATATAGCAATCAGCCCCAGCATTTT. The genes are TRBV7-2 and TRBJ1-5; the match to TRBD1 covers 7 bases. Germline V lookup: CDR1 SGHTA, CDR2 FQGNSA. This CDR3 is 16 amino acids long. V lost 5 bases and J lost 0; bases outside the gene matches: 7.

J is TRBJ2-7 and V is TRBV27; tentatively, D is TRBD1 (5 bases). The CDR3 has 11 residues. Per germline, CDR1 MNHEY and CDR2 SMNVEV (reference sequence). The CDR3 DNA is TGTGCCAGCGGGCGACAGCTAGAGTCCCGCGTC. Its protein is CASGRQLESRV.

The chain employs TRBV7-9 and TRBJ2-1; TRBD2 matches at 7 bases. This CDR3 has 16 residues. Unmatched junction bases numbered 9, after V lost 2 bases and J lost 5 bases. CDR1 is SEHNR, CDR2 FQNEAQ, per germline (reference sequence). The DNA of the CDR3 is TGTGCCAGCAGCTTAAACGCGGGACGGGGGGACAATGAGCAGTTCTTC. This codes for CASSLNAGRGDNEQFF.